Given below is one TCR beta chain in context. The CDR3 loop spans 15 amino acids. The V gene lost 2 bases and the J gene lost 0 bases, with 9 bases spanning the gap. Germline V lookup: CDR1 SGDLS, CDR2 YYNGEE. The data were taken from a study of blood T cell repertoires in COVID-19. Study overall: Sites across the United States, Italy and Spain contributed samples from acute and convalescent COVID-19. PBMCs, B-cell-depleted T cells, or T cells provided the cDNA or gDNA that made up the material.

Here immunoSEQ multiplex PCR was the method, and the copy in TCRdb shows in-frame clones only, minus some. The table lists about 250,000 clones, 80% to 90% of them singletons. The rearrangement joins TRBV9 to TRBJ2-1, with D possibly being TRBD1 (6 bases). This sequence was found in a man older than 75 with acute or convalescent COVID-19. Sequencing was performed on peripheral blood. The CDR3 DNA is TGTGCCAGCAGCGTCCGGGACATCTCCTACAATGAGCAGTTCTTC. Residues: CASSVRDISYNEQFF.